One T cell receptor (beta chain) is described in this entry. Its antigen is still unknown. The time point here: neoterminal ileum biopsy at postoperative endoscopy, about 6 months after surgery. This CDR3 spans 13 amino acids. V lost 6 bases and J lost 1, with 9 bases in between. Germline CDR1 MNHEY, CDR2 SVGAGI. The sample is drawn from a study of T cell repertoires in ileal Crohn's disease. The data were produced by immunoSEQ multiplex PCR, yet TCRdb's version contains in-frame clones alone and is incomplete. This sample has 12,000 or so clones, with roughly 80% found just once. Study conclusions and caveats: Endoscopic recurrence occurred in every patient whose clonality exceeded 26.8%. Postoperative endoscopy occurred within one year, median about 6.9 months.

Sequenced sample: ileal tissue. The sequence derives from an adult with Crohn's disease. This rearrangement joins TRBV6-5 to TRBJ1-1; D gene ambiguous. For the CDR3, the DNA is TGTGCCAGCAGCTTGTTGAGGAACACTGAAGCTTTCTTT. The encoded protein is CASSLLRNTEAFF.